This entry lists 20 T cell receptor beta chains sequenced from one sample in a study of T cells after yellow fever vaccination. TCRdb re-called the 5' RACE reads with MiXCR, one entry per CDR3 protein. The table lists hundreds of thousands of distinct CDR3 sequences, 20% to 25% of them singletons, with 16% in the top ten. Sequences were derived from PBMCs, sampled 20 to 25 days after the first yellow fever vaccination. The receptors originated from a man between 18 and 35 years old who received the YFV17D yellow fever vaccine.

The rearrangement joins TRBV19 to TRBJ2-1, with 7 nucleotides matching TRBD1. There are 15 residues in the CDR3. Germline CDR1 and CDR2: LNHDA and SQIVND (reference sequence). V was pared by 3 bases and J by 5 bases, with 7 bases of the junction left unmatched. As DNA, the CDR3 is TGTGCCAGTAGTATCGTTTCGGGACAGAACAATGAGCAGTTCTTC. It codes for CASSIVSGQNNEQFF.

The chain recombines TRBV7-9 with TRBJ1-4, with TRBD1 as a possible D gene (5 bases). Between the trimmed V and J ends, which lost 1 base and 5 bases, there was a span of 14 bases. Germline V gene sequence: CDR1 SEHNR, CDR2 FQNEAQ (reference sequence). This CDR3 is built from 16 residues. The DNA of the CDR3 is TGTGCCAGCAGCTTAGATGGGACGGGGCACAATGAAAAACTGTTTTTT. Translation: CASSLDGTGHNEKLFF.

This clonotype was found a few times. The chain uses TRBV10-3 and TRBJ2-7; perhaps TRBD1 as D (6 bases). Looked up from germline, CDR1 is ENHRY and CDR2 is SYGVKD. This CDR3 has 13 residues. Trimming stripped 2 bases from V and 6 bases from J, with 11 bases between. CDR3 in DNA: TGTGCCATCAGTGAGACGGGACAATCCGAGCAGTACGTC. It encodes CAISETGQSEQYV.

Only a few counts were recorded for this clonotype. This chain links TRBV7-9 with TRBJ2-1; no definite D call. Germline V gene lookup returns CDR1 SEHNR and CDR2 FQNEAQ (reference sequence). The V end was cut by 1 base, the J end by 4 bases, with 8 bases between. CDR3 length: 14 amino acids. The CDR3 nucleotides are TGTGCCAGCAGCTTAGGGGTTGTATACAATGAGCAGTTCTTC. Amino acid sequence: CASSLGVVYNEQFF.

This chain links TRBV7-2 with TRBJ2-1; D is undetermined. Trimming cost V 3 bases and J 4 bases, with 13 bases left between them. The CDR3 runs 15 residues. Germline CDR1 reads SGHTA; CDR2 reads FQGNSA. The CDR3 sequence: CASSFLQEGYNEQFF. The CDR3 DNA is TGTGCCAGCAGCTTTTTGCAGGAAGGTTACAATGAGCAGTTCTTC.

This clonotype was observed a single time. The CDR3 DNA sequence: TGTGCCACCAGTGATTCGCGCCTGGAAACCCAGTACTTC. Its protein product is CATSDSRLETQYF. The J gene is TRBJ2-5, the V gene TRBV24-1; D call uncertain. Trimming left V 2 bases short and J 8 bases short, with 11 bases between. The germline V gene encodes CDR1 KGHDR and CDR2 SFDVKD. The CDR3 consists of 13 residues.

This rearrangement joins TRBV9 to TRBJ2-7; a weak D match, TRBD2 (5 bases). V was trimmed by 0 bases and J by 6 bases, leaving 19 bases between them. In germline, CDR1 is SGDLS, CDR2 YYNGEE. CDR3 length: 16 amino acids. The CDR3 here is CASSVGLASRAVEQYF. Here the CDR3 DNA reads TGTGCCAGCAGCGTAGGTTTGGCTTCGCGGGCAGTCGAGCAGTACTTC.

This clonotype was seen only a few times. This rearrangement joins TRBV27 to TRBJ2-3; D not resolved. The V gene lost 4 bases and the J gene lost 0 bases, with 8 bases spanning the gap. CDR3 length: 14 residues. Germline V lookup: CDR1 MNHEY, CDR2 SMNVEV (reference sequence). For the CDR3, the DNA is TGTGCCAGCAGTTCCCTGGGAAGCACAGATACGCAGTATTTT. It translates to CASSSLGSTDTQYF.

The rearrangement links TRBV12-3 or TRBV12-4 to TRBJ2-7; 8 nucleotides align to TRBD1. The CDR3 has 14 amino acids. The junction had 4 bases not matched to a gene; V was cut back by 6 bases and J by 0 bases. CDR3 loop: CASRWTGSSYEQYF. The CDR3 DNA is TGTGCCAGCAGATGGACAGGGAGCTCCTACGAGCAGTACTTC.

The chain uses TRBV20-1 and TRBJ1-3; D ambiguous. The CDR3 covers 13 residues. V dropped 4 bases and J dropped 0 bases, with 7 bases sitting between them. Germline lookup yields CDR1 DFQATT and CDR2 SNEGSKA (reference sequence). CDR3: CSAIGFSGNTIYF. CDR3 nucleotide sequence: TGCAGTGCTATCGGGTTCTCTGGAAACACCATATATTTT.

This clonotype occurred once. Just one base apart from a much larger clone, this may be a read error. The J gene is TRBJ2-2, the V gene TRBV7-6; D is ambiguous. The V and J ends lost 5 bases and 1 base respectively, with 11 bases between them. Germline CDR1 is SGHVS and CDR2 is FNYEAQ. CDR3 length: 15 residues. The CDR3 spells CASSVAPVNTGELFF. The CDR3 DNA sequence: TGTGCCAGCAGCGTCGCACCGGTGAACACCGGGGAGCTGTTTTTT. Complete variable domain (other parts from reference TRBV7-6 and TRBJ2-2): GAGVSQSPRYKVTKRGQDVALRCDPISGHVSLYWYRQALGQGPEFLTYFNYEAQQDKSGLPNDRFSAERPEGSISTLTIQRTEQRDSAMYRCASSVAPVNTGELFFGEGSRLTVL.

The chain is built from TRBV5-6 and TRBJ1-1; D unresolved. The CDR3 covers 12 residues. The ends were cut back, 2 bases at V and 6 bases at J, with 8 bases in the middle. Germline assignment: CDR1 SGHDT and CDR2 YYEEEE. CDR3 protein: CASSFWAAEAFF. CDR3 nucleotide sequence: TGTGCCAGCAGCTTTTGGGCGGCTGAAGCTTTCTTT.

The chain links TRBV6-2 or TRBV6-3 to TRBJ1-5; TRBD1 might be the D (6 bases). Germline V gene data show CDR1 as MNHEY and CDR2 as SVGEGT. This CDR3 has 15 amino acids. V dropped 2 bases and J dropped 2 bases, with 10 bases sitting between them. Written as DNA, the CDR3 is TGTGCCAGCAGTTACGCCAGGGGCGGCAATCAGCCCCAGCATTTT. Translation gives CASSYARGGNQPQHF.

The chain links TRBV18 to TRBJ2-7, with 9 nucleotides matching TRBD1. The junction had 6 bases not matched to a gene; V was cut back by 3 bases and J by 3 bases. The V gene's germline CDR1 is KGHSH and CDR2 LQKENI. The CDR3 is 15 residues long. CDR3 residues: CASSPTTGGYYEQYF. The CDR3 nucleotides read TGTGCCAGCTCACCGACGACAGGGGGGTACTACGAGCAGTACTTC.

The chain employs TRBV4-1 and TRBJ2-1, with TRBD2 matching 10 bases. Germline V CDR1 and CDR2: MGHRA, YSYEKL. The CDR3 extends over 16 amino acids. V lost 0 bases and J lost 7; bases outside the gene matches: 6. The CDR3 protein is CASSQEAGGNWNEQFF. In DNA form, the CDR3 reads TGCGCCAGCAGCCAAGAAGCGGGGGGGAATTGGAATGAGCAGTTCTTC.

The table lists this clonotype with a few counts. V gene TRBV6-7 combines with J gene TRBJ2-5, with 11 bases fitting TRBD2. TRBV6-7 is assigned to the ORF class and has an uncertain function. CDR3 length equals 16 residues. The junction had 11 bases not matched to a gene; V was cut back by 6 bases and J by 5 bases. The DNA of the CDR3 is TGTGCCAGCAGAGAGACCCTAGCGGGGGGATCGGAGACCCAGTACTTC. Translated: CASRETLAGGSETQYF.

The CDR3 coding sequence is TGTGCCAGCTCACCGACAGGGCTACACGAGACCCAGTACTTC. This codes for CASSPTGLHETQYF. The gene calls are TRBV18 and TRBJ2-5; 7 nucleotides line up with TRBD1. This CDR3 is 14 amino acids long. Germline V gene data show CDR1 as KGHSH and CDR2 as LQKENI. J was trimmed by 5 bases and V by 3 bases; bases with no gene match: 6.

V is TRBV9 and J is TRBJ1-2; weak D call: TRBD1 (5 bases). Germline CDR1 SGDLS, CDR2 YYNGEE. Trimming cost V 3 bases and J 1 base, with 7 bases left between them. CDR3 length: 13 residues. The CDR3 region is CASSARVNYGYTF. In DNA, the CDR3 is TGTGCCAGCAGCGCCAGGGTTAACTATGGCTACACCTTC.

The J gene is TRBJ2-5, the V gene TRBV27; TRBD2 matches at 7 bases. The V gene's germline CDR1 is MNHEY and CDR2 SMNVEV (reference sequence). The CDR3 covers 14 residues. Germline trimming cut 6 bases from V and 5 bases from J; bases unmatched to any gene: 9. CDR3 bases: TGTGCCAGCAGCTTGCTAGCGGCACGGGAGACCCAGTACTTC. Translating gives CASSLLAARETQYF.

This clonotype was seen more than once but under ten times. The chain has TRBV5-5 and TRBJ2-2, with D unclear. The germline gives CDR1 SGHKS, CDR2 YYEKEE (reference sequence). The V end lost 1 base, the J end lost 2 bases, and 9 bases lay between the germline ends. The CDR3 extends over 15 amino acids. As DNA, the CDR3 is TGTGCCAGCAGCTTGCGATTCCCTAACACCGGGGAGCTGTTTTTT. Its protein is CASSLRFPNTGELFF.